Given below is one TCR beta chain in context. Its matching antigen is unknown. Method: immunoSEQ multiplex PCR; TCRdb's copy keeps in-frame clones and lacks some. This table holds roughly 500,000 clones, 70% to 80% found once. The data were taken from a study of shared clonotypes between healthy human individuals. Study findings and constraints: Sharing of clonotypes among donors was expected to vary with sequencing depth.

There were no recent acute infections or vaccinations among the donors, who were healthy HIV-negative adults. The study used about 100 million PBMCs per unsorted sample for genomic DNA. With 0 bases clipped from V and 0 bases from J, the junction kept 3 bases outside the gene matches. CDR1 and CDR2 (germline): SGHDN, FVKESK. The CDR3 consists of 16 residues. Sequenced sample: PBMCs. V usage is TRBV14 and J usage is TRBJ2-7, with 9 bases that match TRBD2. The clonotype comes from a woman aged 40-49 years in good health. Some clones in this sample may be carry-over from other donors' samples. CDR3 residues: CASSQEVSGSSYEQYF. CDR3 DNA: TGTGCCAGCAGCCAAGAGGTTAGCGGGAGCTCCTACGAGCAGTACTTC.